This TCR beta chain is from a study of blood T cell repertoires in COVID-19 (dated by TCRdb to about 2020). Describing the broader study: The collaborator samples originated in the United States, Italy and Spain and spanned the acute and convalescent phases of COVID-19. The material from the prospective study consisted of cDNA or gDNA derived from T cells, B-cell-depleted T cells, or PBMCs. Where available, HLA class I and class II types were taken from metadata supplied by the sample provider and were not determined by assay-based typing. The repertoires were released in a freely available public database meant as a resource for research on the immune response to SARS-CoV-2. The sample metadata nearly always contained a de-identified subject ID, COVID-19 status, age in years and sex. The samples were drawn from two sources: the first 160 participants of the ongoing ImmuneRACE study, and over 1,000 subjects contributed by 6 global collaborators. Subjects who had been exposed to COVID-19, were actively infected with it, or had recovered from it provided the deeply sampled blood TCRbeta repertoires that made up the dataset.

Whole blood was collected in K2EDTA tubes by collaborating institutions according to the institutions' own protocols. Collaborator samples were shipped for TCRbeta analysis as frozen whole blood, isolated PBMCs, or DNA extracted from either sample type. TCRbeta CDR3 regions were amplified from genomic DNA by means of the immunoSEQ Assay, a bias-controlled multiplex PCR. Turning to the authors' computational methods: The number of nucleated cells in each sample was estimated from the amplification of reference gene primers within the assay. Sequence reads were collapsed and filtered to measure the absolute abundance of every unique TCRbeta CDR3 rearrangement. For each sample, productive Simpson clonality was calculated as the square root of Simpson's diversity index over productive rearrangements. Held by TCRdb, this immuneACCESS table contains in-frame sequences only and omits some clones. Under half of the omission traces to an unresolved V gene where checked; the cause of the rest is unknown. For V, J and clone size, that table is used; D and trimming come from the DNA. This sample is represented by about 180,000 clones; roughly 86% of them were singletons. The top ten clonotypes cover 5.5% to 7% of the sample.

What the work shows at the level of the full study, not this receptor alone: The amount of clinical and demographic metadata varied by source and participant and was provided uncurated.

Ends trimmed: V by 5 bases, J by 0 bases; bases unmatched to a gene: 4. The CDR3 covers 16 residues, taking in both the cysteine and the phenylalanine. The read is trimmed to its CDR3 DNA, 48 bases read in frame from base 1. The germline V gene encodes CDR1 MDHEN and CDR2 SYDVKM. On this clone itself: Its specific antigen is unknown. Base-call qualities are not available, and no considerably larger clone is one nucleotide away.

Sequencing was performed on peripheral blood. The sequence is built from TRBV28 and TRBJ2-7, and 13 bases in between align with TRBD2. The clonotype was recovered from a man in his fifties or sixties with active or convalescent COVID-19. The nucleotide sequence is TGTGCCAGCAGTGGGACTAGCGGGGCGATCTCCTACGAGCAGTACTTC. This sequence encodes CASSGTSGAISYEQYF. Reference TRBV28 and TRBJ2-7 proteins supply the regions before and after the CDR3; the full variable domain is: DVKVTQSSRYLVKRTGEKVFLECVQDMDHENMFWYRQDPGLGLRLIYFSYDVKMKEKGDIPEGYSVSREKKERFSLILESASTNQTSMYLCASSGTSGAISYEQYFGPGTRLTVT.